This T cell receptor beta chain was observed in a study of sequential checkpoint blockade in melanoma. Trimming took 8 bases from V and 5 from J; bases not matched to a gene: 10. The V gene's germline CDR1 is SGHVT and CDR2 SQSDAQ. The CDR3 is made up of 14 amino acids. Treatment noted: randomized to nivolumab then ipilimumab (arm A) or the reverse (arm B). No patient had prior DNA-damaging chemotherapy. Sorted cells were live CD3+CD8+, lacking CD19 and CD56, from PBMCs. The assay was immunoSEQ multiplex PCR, and TCRdb's table has in-frame clones only and misses some. The sample has fewer than 15,000 clones; 70% to 80% are singletons.

This TCR derives from a human donor with melanoma. This sequence joins TRBV7-4 and TRBJ2-7, with 9 nucleotides matching TRBD1. The source was CD8+ T cells sorted from blood (inferred from file names), collected from a patient given nivolumab and ipilimumab in sequence. The DNA of the CDR3 is TGTGCCAGCCGGGGCGGGACAGGGAAAAACGAGCAGTACTTC. This sequence encodes CASRGGTGKNEQYF.